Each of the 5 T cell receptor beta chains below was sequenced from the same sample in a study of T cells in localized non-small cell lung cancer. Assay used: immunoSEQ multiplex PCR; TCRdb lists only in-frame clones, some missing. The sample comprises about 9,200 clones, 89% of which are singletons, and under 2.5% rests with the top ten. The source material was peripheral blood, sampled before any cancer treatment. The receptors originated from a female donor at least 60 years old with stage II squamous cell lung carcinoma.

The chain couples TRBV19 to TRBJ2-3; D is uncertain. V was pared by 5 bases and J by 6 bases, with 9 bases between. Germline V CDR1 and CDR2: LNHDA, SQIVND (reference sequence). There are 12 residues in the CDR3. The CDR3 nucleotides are TGTGCCAGTAGTCCTGGTCGGGATACGCAGTATTTT. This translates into CASSPGRDTQYF.

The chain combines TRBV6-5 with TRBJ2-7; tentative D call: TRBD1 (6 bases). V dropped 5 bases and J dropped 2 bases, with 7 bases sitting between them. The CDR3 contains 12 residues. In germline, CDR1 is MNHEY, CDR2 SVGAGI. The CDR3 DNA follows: TGTGCCAGCAGTCGGGACACCTACGAGCAGTACTTC. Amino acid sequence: CASSRDTYEQYF.

The chain's CDR3 is CASRVTSGTEAFF. CDR3 nucleotides: TGTGCCAGTAGAGTTACGTCGGGCACTGAAGCTTTCTTT. The V and J genes are TRBV19 and TRBJ1-1; unclear D gene. In germline, CDR1 is LNHDA, CDR2 SQIVND (reference sequence). The CDR3 runs to 13 residues. The V end was cut by 6 bases, the J end by 4 bases, with 12 bases between.

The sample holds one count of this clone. The CDR3 reads CASSLGVNEQFF. As DNA, the CDR3 is TGTGCCAGCAGCTTAGGTGTAAATGAGCAGTTCTTC. This sequence joins TRBV7-2 and TRBJ2-1, with D unclear. Per the germline V gene, CDR1 is SGHTA and CDR2 is FQGNSA. The CDR3 extends over 12 amino acids. Between the trimmed V and J ends, which lost 1 base and 7 bases, there was a span of 5 bases.

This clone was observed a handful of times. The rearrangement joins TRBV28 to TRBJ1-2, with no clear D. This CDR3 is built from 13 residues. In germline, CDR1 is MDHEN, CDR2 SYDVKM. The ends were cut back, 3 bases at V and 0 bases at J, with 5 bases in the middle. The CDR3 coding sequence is TGTGCCAGCAGTTTGGGGTCTAACTATGGCTACACCTTC. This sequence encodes CASSLGSNYGYTF.